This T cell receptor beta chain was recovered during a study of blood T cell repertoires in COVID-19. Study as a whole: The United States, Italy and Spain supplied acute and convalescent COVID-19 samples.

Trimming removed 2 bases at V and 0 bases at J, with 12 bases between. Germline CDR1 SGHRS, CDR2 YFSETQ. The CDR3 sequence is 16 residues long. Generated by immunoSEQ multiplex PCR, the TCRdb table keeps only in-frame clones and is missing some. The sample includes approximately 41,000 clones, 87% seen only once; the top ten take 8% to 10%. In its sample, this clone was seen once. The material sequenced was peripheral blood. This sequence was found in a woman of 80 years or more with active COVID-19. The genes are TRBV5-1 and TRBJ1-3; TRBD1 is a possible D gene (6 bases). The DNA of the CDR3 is TGCGCCAGCAGCTTAGGAACAGGGTACTCTGGAAACACCATATATTTT. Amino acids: CASSLGTGYSGNTIYF.